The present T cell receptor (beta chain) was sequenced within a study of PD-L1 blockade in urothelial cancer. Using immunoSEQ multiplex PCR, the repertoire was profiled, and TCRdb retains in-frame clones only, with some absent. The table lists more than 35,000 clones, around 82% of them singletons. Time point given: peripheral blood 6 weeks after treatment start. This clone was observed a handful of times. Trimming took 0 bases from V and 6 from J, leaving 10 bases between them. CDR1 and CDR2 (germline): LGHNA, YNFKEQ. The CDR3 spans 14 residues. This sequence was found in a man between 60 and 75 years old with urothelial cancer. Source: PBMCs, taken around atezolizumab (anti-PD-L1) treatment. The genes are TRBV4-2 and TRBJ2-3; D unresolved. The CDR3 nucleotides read TGTGCCAGCAGCCAAGACGGCAGCGTTGATACGCAGTATTTT. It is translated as CASSQDGSVDTQYF.